The entry that follows covers one T cell receptor (beta chain) sequence. The data were obtained in a study of blood T cell repertoires in COVID-19. Study context: T cells, B-cell-depleted T cells, or PBMCs provided the cDNA or gDNA that served as material.

Here immunoSEQ multiplex PCR was the method, and the copy in TCRdb shows in-frame clones only, minus some. The sample has 150,000 to 200,000 clones, more than 85% seen once; the top ten hold roughly 2%. Seattle participants joined during active infection and were tracked over time. There are 15 residues in the CDR3. The V gene's germline CDR1 is SGHDT and CDR2 YYEEEE. V lost 4 bases and J 5 bases, leaving 15 bases between the germline ends. The origin of this receptor is a woman aged 55-69 years with COVID-19, enrolled during active disease. The material sequenced was peripheral blood. This chain joins TRBV5-6 and TRBJ1-4; D uncertain. CDR3 region: CASSRPGLINEKLFF. The CDR3 DNA sequence: TGTGCCAGCAGCAGGCCGGGTCTGATCAATGAAAAACTGTTTTTT. The full variable domain, rest sourced from reference TRBV5-6 and TRBJ1-4, is DAGVTQSPTHLIKTRGQQVTLRCSPKSGHDTVSWYQQALGQGPQFIFQYYEEEERQRGNFPDRFSGHQFPNYSSELNVNALLLGDSALYLCASSRPGLINEKLFFGSGTQLSVL.